This T cell receptor (beta chain) stems from a study of Ad26.COV2.S vaccination and SARS-CoV-2 variants (dated by TCRdb to about 2021). Background for the entire study: Sequencing of the TCRbeta repertoire served to evaluate the specificity and breadth of SARS-CoV-2-reactive T cell receptors following Ad26.COV2.S vaccination. The TCR-sequenced set comprised approximately 30 samples: 19 Ad26.COV2.S vaccine recipients, 5 placebo recipients and 8 SARS-CoV-2 convalescent individuals. The full study reports these points: After vaccination, substantial breadth of spike-specific CD8+ and CD4+ T cell responses was reported. Higher spike-specific TCR breadth was observed in Ad26.COV2.S recipients than in placebo recipients (P = 0.0014). Vaccine and placebo recipients had comparable non-spike TCR breadth, which fits with the vaccine containing only spike. It was noted by the authors that total T cell responses may have been underestimated by the TCR breadth and depth analyses.

Taken with the paper, the label for time point translates to: individuals recovered from natural SARS-CoV-2 infection. On this clone itself: Its binding antigen is unknown. There are no base qualities to consult, and no much larger clone falls within one base.

The CDR3 measures 15 amino acids from cysteine to phenylalanine. Only CDR3 DNA remains: 45 bases, in frame from the first base. From the germline V gene (reference sequence), CDR1 is LNHDA and CDR2 is SQIVND. The V end loses 1 base and the J end loses 4 bases, and a stretch of 13 bases separates them. The immunoSEQ Assay was used to sequence TCRbeta CDR3 regions. After extraction, genomic DNA underwent amplification by bias-controlled multiplex PCR, followed by high-throughput sequencing. On the study's bioinformatics: To quantify the absolute abundance of every unique TCRbeta CDR3 region, sequences were collapsed and filtered. T cell fraction was estimated by normalizing TCRbeta template counts to usable DNA, with usable DNA measured through amplification of reference genes found in all nucleated cells. Repertoire TCRs were annotated as SARS-CoV-2-specific when V gene, CDR3 amino acid sequence and J gene were exactly matched to a known reactive TCR set. MIRA supplied the reference SARS-CoV-2 TCR set, which was filtered for enrichment in COVID-19-positive ImmuneCODE repertoires so that public or cross-reactive TCRs were removed. Based on the MIRA antigens, annotated TCRs were further analysed at the level of specific ORF or position within ORF. Breadth was defined as the number of annotated unique rearrangements divided by the total number of unique productive rearrangements, and depth was defined as the summed frequency of the annotated unique rearrangements. Group comparisons of TCR breadth used two-sided Wilcoxon rank-sum tests. The table comes from immuneACCESS by way of TCRdb, which keeps in-frame sequences with V and J called. Part of the clones is missing from these tables; in studies checked, under half for an unresolved V gene and the rest for unknown reasons. Clone size and the V and J calls come from that table; the DNA yielded D and trimming. Present in this sample are 100,000 or so clones, roughly 75% of which were seen just once. Jointly, the top ten make up 15% to 20% of the sample.

This receptor was identified in a human donor who had recovered from COVID-19. The starting material was peripheral blood, obtained after recovery from COVID-19. The rearranged chain carries TRBV19 and TRBJ2-5; TRBD2 is perhaps the D gene, given 5 matching bases. The bases are TGTGCCAGTAGTATAGGAGGGAGAGGAGTAGAGACCCAGTACTTC. The encoded protein is CASSIGGRGVETQYF.